These 18 T cell receptor beta chains came from one sample sequenced in a study of blood T cell repertoires in COVID-19. Generated by immunoSEQ multiplex PCR, the TCRdb table keeps only in-frame clones and is missing some. The sample shows about 160,000 clones, roughly 90% of them seen only once. Sequencing used PBMCs or T cells enriched from blood (not recorded which). Every receptor here comes from a woman in her forties or fifties who had recovered from COVID-19.

This clone has a single count. The chain uses TRBV6-5 and TRBJ1-5, with TRBD1 identical over 11 bases. CDR1 MNHEY and CDR2 SVGAGI come from the germline V gene. The CDR3 contains 15 residues. V trimming: 5 bases; J trimming: 7 bases; junction bases outside the gene matches: 7. This CDR3 is CASSRRGTGGQPQHF. The CDR3 DNA reads as TGTGCCAGCAGTCGCCGCGGGACAGGGGGGCAGCCCCAGCATTTT.

This clone occurred once. V usage is TRBV12-3 or TRBV12-4 and J usage is TRBJ1-4; D call uncertain. The CDR3 sequence is 13 residues long. V lost 7 bases, J lost 7 bases, and 13 bases lay in between. The CDR3: CASTVGISEKLFF. As DNA, the CDR3 is TGTGCCAGCACCGTCGGGATCAGTGAAAAACTGTTTTTT.

This clone has ten or more counts. This chain joins TRBV5-6 and TRBJ2-1; D gene ambiguous. Germline loops: CDR1 SGHDT, CDR2 YYEEEE. This CDR3 is built from 14 residues. The ends were cut back, 1 base at V and 6 bases at J, with 11 bases in the middle. CDR3 sequence reads: CASSLPLTSNEQFF. In DNA form, the CDR3 reads TGTGCCAGCAGCTTGCCCCTGACTTCCAATGAGCAGTTCTTC.

The V gene is TRBV7-2, the J gene TRBJ1-2; 7 bases match TRBD1. From germline, CDR1 is SGHTA and CDR2 FQGNSA. V trimming: 1 base; J trimming: 8 bases; junction bases outside the gene matches: 1. The CDR3 has 12 amino acids. CDR3 region: CASSLDRGGYTF. CDR3 DNA: TGTGCCAGCAGCTTAGACAGGGGAGGCTACACCTTC.

The chain links TRBV5-4 to TRBJ2-3; 13 bases align to TRBD2. CDR3 length equals 15 residues. Germline V gene data show CDR1 as SGHNT and CDR2 as YYREEE (reference sequence). Losses at the gene ends were 1 base for V and 6 bases for J; bases not matched to a gene: 2. CDR3 in DNA: TGTGCCAGCAGCTTGCGACTAGCGGGGGGTGATACGCAGTATTTT. Translated: CASSLRLAGGDTQYF.

The CDR3 reads CATSDLTGATYNSPLHF. In nucleotides, the CDR3 is TGTGCCACCAGTGATTTAACAGGGGCTACCTATAATTCACCCCTCCACTTT. This rearrangement joins TRBV24-1 to TRBJ1-6; TRBD1 matches at 7 bases. CDR1 is KGHDR, CDR2 SFDVKD, per germline. V gave up 1 base and J gave up 2 bases; unmatched junction bases: 4. This CDR3 is 17 amino acids long.

This sequence joins TRBV4-3 and TRBJ2-3; D is ambiguous. The CDR3 covers 17 residues. The germline CDR1 and CDR2 sequences are LGHNA and YSLEER. V gave up 0 bases and J gave up 1 base, with 14 bases separating them. The CDR3 region has the DNA TGCGCCAGCAGCCAAGATTTAGCCGGCCACGGCACAGATACGCAGTATTTT. It translates to CASSQDLAGHGTDTQYF.

The gene calls are TRBV7-9 and TRBJ2-3; 7 bases align to TRBD2. Germline V gene data show CDR1 as SEHNR and CDR2 as FQNEAQ (reference sequence). Trimming cost V 7 bases and J 2 bases; bases outside gene matches: 3. The CDR3 is 13 residues long. CDR3 region: CASKAGVTDTQYF. The CDR3 bases are TGTGCCAGCAAGGCGGGGGTCACAGATACGCAGTATTTT.

The chain is built from TRBV15 and TRBJ2-3, with TRBD2 matching over 7 bases. The CDR3 is 16 amino acids. The germline V gene has CDR1 LNHNV and CDR2 YYDKDF (reference sequence). Germline trimming cut 2 bases from V and 4 bases from J; bases unmatched to any gene: 9. The CDR3 is CATSRRGTTRADTQYF. In DNA, the CDR3 is TGTGCCACCAGCAGACGCGGGACTACGAGGGCAGATACGCAGTATTTT.

The chain links TRBV5-1 to TRBJ1-2; 10 bases are a match to TRBD1. This CDR3 is 14 amino acids long. Germline CDR1 and CDR2: SGHRS and YFSETQ. After removal of 6 bases from V and 7 bases from J, the junction contained 9 bases not matched to a gene. CDR3 loop: CASNTGQGVGGYTF. CDR3 nucleotides: TGCGCCAGCAATACCGGACAGGGGGTCGGTGGCTACACCTTC.

J is TRBJ2-7 and V is TRBV5-6; 7 bases match TRBD1. Germline values: CDR1 SGHDT, CDR2 YYEEEE. CDR3 length: 12 residues. J was trimmed by 11 bases and V by 4 bases; bases with no gene match: 9. CDR3 region: CASSILQGMEYF. In DNA form, the CDR3 reads TGTGCCAGCAGCATCCTACAGGGGATGGAGTACTTC.

This clone was seen only once. The rearrangement uses TRBV6-1 and TRBJ2-1, with D possibly TRBD2 on 5 matching bases. CDR1 and CDR2 from the germline V gene are MNHNS and SASEGT. CDR3 size: 12 residues. Trimming removed 11 bases at V and 1 base at J, with 9 bases between. CDR3 residues: CAVGGSYNEQFF. In nucleotides, the CDR3 is TGTGCCGTCGGCGGGTCCTACAATGAGCAGTTCTTC.

This chain uses TRBV27 with TRBJ1-1; no clear D. V lost 5 bases to trimming and J lost 5 bases, with 12 bases between them. The CDR3 spans 13 residues. Germline V gives CDR1 MNHEY, CDR2 SMNVEV (reference sequence). CDR3 nucleotide sequence: TGTGCCAGCAGTCCCCCAGCGGGTACTGAAGCTTTCTTT. Its translation is CASSPPAGTEAFF.

V and J are TRBV19 and TRBJ1-2, with 10 bases that match TRBD1. J was trimmed by 3 bases and V by 9 bases; bases with no gene match: 7. CDR1 and CDR2 from the germline V gene are LNHDA and SQIVND (reference sequence). CDR3 length: 14 residues. CDR3 residues: CASRGDRGDYGYTF. CDR3 bases: TGTGCCAGCCGGGGGGACAGGGGAGACTATGGCTACACCTTC.

The J gene is TRBJ1-6, the V gene TRBV12-5; D call uncertain. Germline V gene lookup returns CDR1 LGHNT and CDR2 FRNRAP. Trimming took off 4 bases at V and 4 bases at J, with 8 bases between the two ends. CDR3 size: 14 residues. The CDR3, as DNA: TGTGCTAGTGGTTCTGGCCCTTATAATTCACCCCTCCACTTT. Amino acids: CASGSGPYNSPLHF.

This chain uses TRBV24-1 with TRBJ2-7, with 8 nucleotides matching TRBD1. Germline V gene lookup returns CDR1 KGHDR and CDR2 SFDVKD. The CDR3 contains 19 residues. The V gene end was trimmed by 5 bases and the J gene end by 2 bases; junction bases not matched to a gene: 19. As DNA, the CDR3 is TGTGCCACCAGTGTCCCCCCCACACCGGACAGGGTAATCACCTACGAGCAGTACTTC. Amino acids: CATSVPPTPDRVITYEQYF.

This chain uses TRBV5-1 with TRBJ2-3; 12 bases agree with TRBD2. The trim removed 4 bases at V and 8 bases at J, leaving 14 bases unmatched. This CDR3 has 17 residues. Germline CDR1 and CDR2: SGHRS and YFSETQ. This CDR3 reads CASSRDRTSGERGTQYF. Here the CDR3 DNA reads TGCGCCAGCAGCCGGGACAGGACTAGCGGGGAGAGGGGTACGCAGTATTTT. The full variable domain, with the rest looked up from reference TRBV5-1 and TRBJ2-3, is KAGVTQTPRYLIKTRGQQVTLSCSPISGHRSVSWYQQTPGQGLQFLFEYFSETQRNKGNFPGRFSGRQFSNSRSEMNVSTLELGDSALYLCASSRDRTSGERGTQYFGPGTRLTVL.

A word on this clone: Other DNA sequences of this sample code for an identical CDR3. The rearrangement joins TRBV9 to TRBJ1-1, with 9 bases matching TRBD1. The V gene's germline CDR1 is SGDLS and CDR2 YYNGEE. The CDR3 contains 15 residues. Trimming removed 4 bases from V and 3 bases from J; junction bases left unmatched: 7. This chain's CDR3 is CASSPRTGVDTEAFF. CDR3 nucleotides: TGTGCCAGCAGCCCCCGGACAGGGGTTGACACTGAAGCTTTCTTT.